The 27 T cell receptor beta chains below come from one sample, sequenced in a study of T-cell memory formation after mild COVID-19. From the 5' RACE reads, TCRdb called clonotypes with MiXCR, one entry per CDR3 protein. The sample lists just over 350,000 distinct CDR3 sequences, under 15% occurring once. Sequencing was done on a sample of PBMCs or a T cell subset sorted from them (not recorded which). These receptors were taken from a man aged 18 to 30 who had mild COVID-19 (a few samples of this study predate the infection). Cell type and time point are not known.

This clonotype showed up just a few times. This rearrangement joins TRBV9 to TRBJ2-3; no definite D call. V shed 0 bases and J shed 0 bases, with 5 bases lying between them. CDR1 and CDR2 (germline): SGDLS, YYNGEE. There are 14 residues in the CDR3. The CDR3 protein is CASSVDWSTDTQYF. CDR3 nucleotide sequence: TGTGCCAGCAGCGTAGACTGGAGCACAGATACGCAGTATTTT.

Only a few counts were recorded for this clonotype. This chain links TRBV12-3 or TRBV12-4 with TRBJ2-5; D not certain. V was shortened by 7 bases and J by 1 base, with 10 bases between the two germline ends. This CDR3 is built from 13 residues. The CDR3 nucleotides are TGTGCCAGCACCGAAGTAATCCAAGAGACCCAGTACTTC. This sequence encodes CASTEVIQETQYF.

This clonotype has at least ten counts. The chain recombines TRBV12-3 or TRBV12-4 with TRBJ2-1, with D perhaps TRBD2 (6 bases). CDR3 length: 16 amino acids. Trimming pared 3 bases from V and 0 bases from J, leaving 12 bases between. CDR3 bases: TGTGCCAGCAGTTTGGGACTCTTAAGCTCCTACAATGAGCAGTTCTTC. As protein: CASSLGLLSSYNEQFF.

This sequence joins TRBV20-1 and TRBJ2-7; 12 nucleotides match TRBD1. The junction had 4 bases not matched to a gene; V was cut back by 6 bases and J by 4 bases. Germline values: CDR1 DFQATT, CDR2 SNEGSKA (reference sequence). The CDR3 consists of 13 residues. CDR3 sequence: CSAPGQGAYEQYV. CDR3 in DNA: TGCAGTGCCCCGGGACAGGGGGCGTACGAGCAGTACGTC.

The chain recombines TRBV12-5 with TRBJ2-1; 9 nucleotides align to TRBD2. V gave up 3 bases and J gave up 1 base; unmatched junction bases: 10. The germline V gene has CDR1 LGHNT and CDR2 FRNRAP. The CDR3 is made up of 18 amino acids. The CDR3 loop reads CASGLVGLAGPSYNEQFF. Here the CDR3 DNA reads TGTGCTAGTGGTTTAGTTGGGCTAGCGGGGCCTTCCTACAATGAGCAGTTCTTC.

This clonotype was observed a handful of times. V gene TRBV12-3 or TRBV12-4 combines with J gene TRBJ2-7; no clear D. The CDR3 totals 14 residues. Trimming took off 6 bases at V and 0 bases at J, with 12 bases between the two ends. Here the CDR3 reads CASSTYTSSYEQYF. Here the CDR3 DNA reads TGTGCCAGCAGCACATATACGAGCTCCTACGAGCAGTACTTC.

The DNA of the CDR3 is TGTGCCAGCCGAAGGTTGACCCGCACAGATACGCAGTATTTT. Translating gives CASRRLTRTDTQYF. The genes are TRBV2 and TRBJ2-3; no reliable D call. Looked up from germline, CDR1 is SNHLY and CDR2 is FYNNEI. This CDR3 is 14 amino acids long. V lost 8 bases, J lost 1 base, and 13 bases lay in between.

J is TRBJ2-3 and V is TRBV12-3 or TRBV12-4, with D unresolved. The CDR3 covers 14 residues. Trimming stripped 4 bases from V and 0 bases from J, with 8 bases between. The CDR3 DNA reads TGTGCCAGCAGTTCTCGGGCGAGCACAGATACGCAGTATTTT. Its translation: CASSSRASTDTQYF.

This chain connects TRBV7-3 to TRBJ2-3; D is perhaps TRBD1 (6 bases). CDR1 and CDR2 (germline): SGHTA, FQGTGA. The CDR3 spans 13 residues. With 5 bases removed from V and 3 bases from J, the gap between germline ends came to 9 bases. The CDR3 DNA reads TGTGCCAGCAGCCCCGGACAGACAGATACGCAGTATTTT. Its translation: CASSPGQTDTQYF.

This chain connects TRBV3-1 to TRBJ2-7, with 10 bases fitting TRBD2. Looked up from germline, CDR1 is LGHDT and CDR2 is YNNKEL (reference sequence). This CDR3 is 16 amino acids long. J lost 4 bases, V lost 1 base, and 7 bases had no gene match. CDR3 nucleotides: TGTGCCAGCAGCCAAGGAGTAGCGGGGGGCTCATACGAGCAGTACTTC. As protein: CASSQGVAGGSYEQYF.

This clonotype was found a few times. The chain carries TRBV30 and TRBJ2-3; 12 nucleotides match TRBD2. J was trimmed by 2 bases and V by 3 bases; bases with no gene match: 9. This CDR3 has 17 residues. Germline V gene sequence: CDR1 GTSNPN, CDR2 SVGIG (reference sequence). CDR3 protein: CAWSPRLAGALTDTQYF. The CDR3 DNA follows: TGTGCCTGGAGCCCGAGACTAGCGGGGGCCCTCACAGATACGCAGTATTTT.

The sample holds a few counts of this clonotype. The CDR3 is CASSHSLETQYF. CDR3 nucleotides: TGCGCCAGCAGCCATTCCCTGGAGACCCAGTACTTC. This chain uses TRBV5-1 with TRBJ2-5; D not certain. This CDR3 has 12 amino acids. V gave up 4 bases and J gave up 5 bases, with 9 bases separating them. Germline CDR1 is SGHRS and CDR2 is YFSETQ.

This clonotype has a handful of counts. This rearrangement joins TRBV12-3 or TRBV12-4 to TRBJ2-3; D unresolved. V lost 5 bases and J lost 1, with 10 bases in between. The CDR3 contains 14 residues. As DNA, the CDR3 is TGTGCCAGCAGTCCCGGACCACGCACAGATACGCAGTATTTT. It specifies CASSPGPRTDTQYF.

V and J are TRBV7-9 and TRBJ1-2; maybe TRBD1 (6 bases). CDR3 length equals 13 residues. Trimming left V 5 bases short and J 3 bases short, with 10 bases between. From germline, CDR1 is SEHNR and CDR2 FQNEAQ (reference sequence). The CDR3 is CASSTGQYYGYTF. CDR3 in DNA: TGTGCCAGCAGCACCGGACAGTACTATGGCTACACCTTC. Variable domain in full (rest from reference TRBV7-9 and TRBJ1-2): DTGVSQNPRHKITKRGQNVTFRCDPISEHNRLYWYRQTLGQGPEFLTYFQNEAQLEKSRLLSDRFSAERPKGSFSTLEIQRTEQGDSAMYLCASSTGQYYGYTFGSGTRLTVV.

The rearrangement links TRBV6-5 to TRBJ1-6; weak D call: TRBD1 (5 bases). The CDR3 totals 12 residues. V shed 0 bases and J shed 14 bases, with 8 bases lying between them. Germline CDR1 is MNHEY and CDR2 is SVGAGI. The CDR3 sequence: CASSYSGTALHF. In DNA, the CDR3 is TGTGCCAGCAGTTACTCCGGGACTGCCCTCCACTTT.

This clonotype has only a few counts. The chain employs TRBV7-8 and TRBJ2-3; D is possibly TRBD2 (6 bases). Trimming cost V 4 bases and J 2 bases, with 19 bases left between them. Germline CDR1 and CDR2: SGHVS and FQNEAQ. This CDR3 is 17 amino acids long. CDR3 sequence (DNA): TGTGCCAGCAGCTCTGTCCTCCTAGCGCCGATCACAGATACGCAGTATTTT. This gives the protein CASSSVLLAPITDTQYF.

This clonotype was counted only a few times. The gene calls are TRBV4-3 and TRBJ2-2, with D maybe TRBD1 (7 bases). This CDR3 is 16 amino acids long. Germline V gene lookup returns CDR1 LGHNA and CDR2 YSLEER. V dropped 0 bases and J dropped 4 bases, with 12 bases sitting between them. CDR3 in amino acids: CASSQESGGSTGELFF. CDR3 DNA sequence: TGCGCCAGCAGCCAAGAGTCAGGGGGGTCCACCGGGGAGCTGTTTTTT.

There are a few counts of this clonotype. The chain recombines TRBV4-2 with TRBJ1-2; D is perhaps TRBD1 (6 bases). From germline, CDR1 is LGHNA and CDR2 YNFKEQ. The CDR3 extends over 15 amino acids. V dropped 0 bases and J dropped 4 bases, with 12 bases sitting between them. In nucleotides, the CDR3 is TGTGCCAGCAGCCAAGATCTAGGACAGACCTATGGCTACACCTTC. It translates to CASSQDLGQTYGYTF.

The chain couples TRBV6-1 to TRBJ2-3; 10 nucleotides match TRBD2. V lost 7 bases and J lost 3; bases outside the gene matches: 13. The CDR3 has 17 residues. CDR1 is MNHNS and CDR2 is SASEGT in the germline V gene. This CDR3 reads CASTLQRGGLGTDTQYF. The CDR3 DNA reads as TGTGCCAGCACCCTCCAGCGGGGGGGCCTAGGAACAGATACGCAGTATTTT.

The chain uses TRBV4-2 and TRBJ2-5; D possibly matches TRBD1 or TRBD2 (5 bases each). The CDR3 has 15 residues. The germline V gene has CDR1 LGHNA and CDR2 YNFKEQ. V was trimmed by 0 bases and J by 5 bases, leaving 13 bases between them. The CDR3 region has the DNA TGTGCCAGCAGCCAAGAGTTCCGGGGCCAGGAGACCCAGTACTTC. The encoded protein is CASSQEFRGQETQYF.

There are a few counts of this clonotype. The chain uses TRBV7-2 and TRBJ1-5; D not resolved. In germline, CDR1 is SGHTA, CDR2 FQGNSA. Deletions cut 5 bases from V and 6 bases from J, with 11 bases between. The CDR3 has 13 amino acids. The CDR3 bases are TGTGCCAGCAGCCCCCTACCGGTTCAGCCCCAGCATTTT. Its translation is CASSPLPVQPQHF. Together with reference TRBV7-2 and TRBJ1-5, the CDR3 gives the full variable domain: GAGVSQSPSNKVTEKGKDVELRCDPISGHTALYWYRQSLGQGLEFLIYFQGNSAPDKSGLPSDRFSAERTGGSVSTLTIQRTQQEDSAVYLCASSPLPVQPQHFGDGTRLSIL.

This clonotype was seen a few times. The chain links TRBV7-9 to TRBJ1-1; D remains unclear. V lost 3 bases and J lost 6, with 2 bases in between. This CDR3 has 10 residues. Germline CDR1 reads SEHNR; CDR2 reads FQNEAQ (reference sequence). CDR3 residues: CASSFAEAFF. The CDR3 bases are TGTGCCAGCAGCTTCGCTGAAGCTTTCTTT.

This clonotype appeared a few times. Here the CDR3 DNA reads TGTGCCAGCAGCCCTAAGCTAACCTCCTACGAGCAGTACTTC. This gives the protein CASSPKLTSYEQYF. The J gene is TRBJ2-7, the V gene TRBV27; D gene ambiguous. Germline CDR1 MNHEY, CDR2 SMNVEV (reference sequence). V was cut by 6 bases and J by 0 bases, with 12 bases left in between. The CDR3 contains 14 residues.

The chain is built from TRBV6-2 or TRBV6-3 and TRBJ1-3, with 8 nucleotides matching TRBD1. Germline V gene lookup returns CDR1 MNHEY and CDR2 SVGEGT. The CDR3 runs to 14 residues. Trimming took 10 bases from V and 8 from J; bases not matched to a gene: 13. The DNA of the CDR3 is TGTGCCATTACGGACAGGGACGGCCTGGACACCATATATTTT. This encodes CAITDRDGLDTIYF.

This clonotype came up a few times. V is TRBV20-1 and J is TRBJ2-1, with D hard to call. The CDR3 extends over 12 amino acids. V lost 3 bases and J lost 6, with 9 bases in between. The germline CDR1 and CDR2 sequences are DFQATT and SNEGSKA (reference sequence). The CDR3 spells CSASDGVNEQFF. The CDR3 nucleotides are TGCAGTGCTAGCGATGGGGTCAATGAGCAGTTCTTC.

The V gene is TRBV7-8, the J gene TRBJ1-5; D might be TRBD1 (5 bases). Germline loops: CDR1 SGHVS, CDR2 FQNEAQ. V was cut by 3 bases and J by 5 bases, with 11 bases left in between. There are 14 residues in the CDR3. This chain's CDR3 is CASSFIDSYQPQHF. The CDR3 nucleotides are TGTGCCAGCAGCTTCATCGACAGTTATCAGCCCCAGCATTTT.

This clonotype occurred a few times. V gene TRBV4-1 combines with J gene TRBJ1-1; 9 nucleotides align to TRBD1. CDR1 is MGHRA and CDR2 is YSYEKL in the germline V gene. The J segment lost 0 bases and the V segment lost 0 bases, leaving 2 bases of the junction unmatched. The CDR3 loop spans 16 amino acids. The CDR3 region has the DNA TGCGCCAGCAGCCAAGAACAGGGGGCCTTGAACACTGAAGCTTTCTTT. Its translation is CASSQEQGALNTEAFF.